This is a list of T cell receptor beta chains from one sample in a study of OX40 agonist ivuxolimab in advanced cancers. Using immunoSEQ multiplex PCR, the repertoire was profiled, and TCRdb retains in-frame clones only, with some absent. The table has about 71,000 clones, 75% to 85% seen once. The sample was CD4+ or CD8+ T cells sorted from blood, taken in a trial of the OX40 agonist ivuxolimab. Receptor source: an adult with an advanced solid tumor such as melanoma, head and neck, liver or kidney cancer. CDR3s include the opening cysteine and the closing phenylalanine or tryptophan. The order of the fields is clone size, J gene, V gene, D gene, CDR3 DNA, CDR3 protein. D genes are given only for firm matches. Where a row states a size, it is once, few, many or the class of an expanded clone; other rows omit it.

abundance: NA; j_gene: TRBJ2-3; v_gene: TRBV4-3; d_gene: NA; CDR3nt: TGCGCCAGCAGCCAAGATGGGCCAGCAGATACGCAGTATTTT; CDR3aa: CASSQDGPADTQYF
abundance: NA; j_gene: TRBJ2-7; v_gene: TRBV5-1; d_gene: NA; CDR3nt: TGCGCCAGCAGCGTACTATCGACAGCGATCGAGTCCTACGAGCAGTACTTC; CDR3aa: CASSVLSTAIESYEQYF
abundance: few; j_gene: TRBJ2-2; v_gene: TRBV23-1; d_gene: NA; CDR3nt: TGCGCCAGCAGTCAGGCCCGACAGGCTGGCACCGGGGAGCTGTTTTTT; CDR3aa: CASSQARQAGTGELFF
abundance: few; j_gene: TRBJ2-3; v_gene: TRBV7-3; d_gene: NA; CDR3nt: TGTGCCAGCAGCTTAGACCCTCGAGCGCCGCAGTATTTT; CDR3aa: CASSLDPRAPQYF
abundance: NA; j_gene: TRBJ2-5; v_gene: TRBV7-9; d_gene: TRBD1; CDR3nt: TGTGCCAGCAGCTTAGCTTTAACAGGGGGTCAAGAGACCCAGTACTTC; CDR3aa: CASSLALTGGQETQYF
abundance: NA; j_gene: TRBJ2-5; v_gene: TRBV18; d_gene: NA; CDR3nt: TGTGCCAGCTCATTTCCGGGGGCACAAGAGACCCAGTACTTC; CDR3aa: CASSFPGAQETQYF
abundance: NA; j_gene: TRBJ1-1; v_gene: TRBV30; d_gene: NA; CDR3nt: TGTGCCTGGAAAGCAATGAACACTGAAGCTTTCTTT; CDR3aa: CAWKAMNTEAFF
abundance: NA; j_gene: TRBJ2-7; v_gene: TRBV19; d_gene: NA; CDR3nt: TGTGCCAGTACAGGAACCGCGCTCGGCGAGCAGTACTTC; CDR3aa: CASTGTALGEQYF
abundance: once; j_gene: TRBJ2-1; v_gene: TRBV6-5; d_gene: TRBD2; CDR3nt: TGTGCCAGCAGTTACTCGCCGAGCGGGGGGGACAATGAGCAGTTCTTC; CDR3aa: CASSYSPSGGDNEQFF
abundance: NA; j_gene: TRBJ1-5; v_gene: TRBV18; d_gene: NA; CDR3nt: TGTGCCAGCTCACCAGGGGCTAATCAGCCCCAGCATTTT; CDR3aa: CASSPGANQPQHF
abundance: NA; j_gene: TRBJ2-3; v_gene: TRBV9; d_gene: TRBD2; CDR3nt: TGTGCCAGCAGCACCCGGACTAGCGGACGCACAGATACGCAGTATTTT; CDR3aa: CASSTRTSGRTDTQYF
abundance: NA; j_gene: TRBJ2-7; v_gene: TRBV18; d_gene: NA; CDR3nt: TGTGCCAGCTCACCGGGCCAAACTGGCGAGCAGTACTTC; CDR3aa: CASSPGQTGEQYF
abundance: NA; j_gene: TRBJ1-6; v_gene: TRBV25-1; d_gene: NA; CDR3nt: TGTGCCAGCAGTCAGGGCGCTGGACCAAATAATTCACCCCTCCACTTT; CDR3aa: CASSQGAGPNNSPLHF
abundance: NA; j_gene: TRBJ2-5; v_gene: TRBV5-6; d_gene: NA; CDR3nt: TGTGCCAGCAGCCCCGGGCCACAAGAGACCCAGTACTTC; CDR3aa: CASSPGPQETQYF
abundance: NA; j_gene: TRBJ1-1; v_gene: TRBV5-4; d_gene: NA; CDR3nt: TGTGCCAGCAGCCCCACCGGGTCCCGGAACACTGAAGCTTTCTTT; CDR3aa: CASSPTGSRNTEAFF
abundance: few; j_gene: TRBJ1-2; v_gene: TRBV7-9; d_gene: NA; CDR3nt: TGTGCCAGCAGCTTAGCCCTCGGGGGTTCCTATGGCTACACCTTC; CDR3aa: CASSLALGGSYGYTF
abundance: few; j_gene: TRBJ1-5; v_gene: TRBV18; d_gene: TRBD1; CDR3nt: TGTGCCAGCTCACGGGGACAGGTTGAGGGTCAGCCCCAGCATTTT; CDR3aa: CASSRGQVEGQPQHF
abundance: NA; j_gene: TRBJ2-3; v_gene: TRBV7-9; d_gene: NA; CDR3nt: TGTGCCAGCAGCTCCCTCGGAGCTAGCACAGATACGCAGTATTTT; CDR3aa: CASSSLGASTDTQYF
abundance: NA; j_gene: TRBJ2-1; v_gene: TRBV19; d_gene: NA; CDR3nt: TGTGCCAGTACCCATGGGTCGACAGTCGGCAATGAGCAGTTCTTC; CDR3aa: CASTHGSTVGNEQFF
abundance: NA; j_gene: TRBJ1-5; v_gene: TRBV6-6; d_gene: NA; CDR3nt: TGTGCCAGCGGGGGGGGCAGGGGCGATCAGCCCCAGCATTTT; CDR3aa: CASGGGRGDQPQHF
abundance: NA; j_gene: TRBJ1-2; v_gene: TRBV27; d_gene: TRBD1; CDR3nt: TGTGCCAGCTCAGTTTACGGCAGGGGGTATGGCTACACCTTC; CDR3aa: CASSVYGRGYGYTF
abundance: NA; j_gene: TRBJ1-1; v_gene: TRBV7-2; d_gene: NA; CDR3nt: TGTGCCAGCAGCTTACAGGGAGTAAGGACTGAAGCTTTCTTT; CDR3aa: CASSLQGVRTEAFF
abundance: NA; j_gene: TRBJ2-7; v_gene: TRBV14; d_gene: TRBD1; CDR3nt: TGTGCCAGCAGCCACCCGGGACAGGGGTCCTACGAGCAGTACTTC; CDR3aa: CASSHPGQGSYEQYF
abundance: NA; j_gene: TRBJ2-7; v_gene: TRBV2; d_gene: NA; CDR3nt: TGTGCCAGCAGTGCGGCCGGGGGCAGCTACGAGCAGTACTTC; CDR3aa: CASSAAGGSYEQYF
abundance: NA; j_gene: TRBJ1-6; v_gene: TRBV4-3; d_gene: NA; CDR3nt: TGCGCCAGCAGCCAAGATCCCGCAGGGAGTTGGGGGTCACCCCTCCACTTT; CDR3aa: CASSQDPAGSWGSPLHF
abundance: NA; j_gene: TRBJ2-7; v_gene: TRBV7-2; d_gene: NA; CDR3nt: TGTGCCAGCAGCCCCCGGAGAGGCGAGCAGTACTTC; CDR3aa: CASSPRRGEQYF
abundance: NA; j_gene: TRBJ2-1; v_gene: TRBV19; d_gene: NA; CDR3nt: TGTGCCAGTAGTTTGGGACTTCAGAGGGAGCAGTTCTTC; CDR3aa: CASSLGLQREQFF
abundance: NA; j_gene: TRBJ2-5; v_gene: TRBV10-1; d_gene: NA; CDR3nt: TGCGCCAGCAGTGTCGGAACGAGAGTGGAGACCCAGTACTTC; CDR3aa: CASSVGTRVETQYF
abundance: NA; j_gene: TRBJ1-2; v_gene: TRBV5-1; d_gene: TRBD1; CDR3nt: TGCGCCAGCAGCTTGGGACCCGGGACAGGGGAAAGGGGCTACACCTTC; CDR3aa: CASSLGPGTGERGYTF
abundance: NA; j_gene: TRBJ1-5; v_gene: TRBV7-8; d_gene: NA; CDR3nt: TGTGCCAGCAGCTTGAACAGATCACCGCAGCCCCAGCATTTT; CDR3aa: CASSLNRSPQPQHF
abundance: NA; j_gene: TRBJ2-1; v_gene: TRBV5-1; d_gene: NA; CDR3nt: TGCGCCAGCAGCGATCTACAGGACAATGAGCAGTTCTTC; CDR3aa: CASSDLQDNEQFF
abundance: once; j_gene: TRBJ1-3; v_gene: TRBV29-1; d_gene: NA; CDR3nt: TGCAGCGTCGTCAGGGGCTCTGGAAACACCATATATTTT; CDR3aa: CSVVRGSGNTIYF
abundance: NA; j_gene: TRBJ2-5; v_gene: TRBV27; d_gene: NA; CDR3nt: TGTGCCAGCAGTTCCCGCCGGGACTCAAAAGAGACCCAGTACTTC; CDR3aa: CASSSRRDSKETQYF
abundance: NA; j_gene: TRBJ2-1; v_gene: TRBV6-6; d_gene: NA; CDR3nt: TGTGCCAGCAGTTACTCAACAACCTCCTACAATGAGCAGTTCTTC; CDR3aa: CASSYSTTSYNEQFF
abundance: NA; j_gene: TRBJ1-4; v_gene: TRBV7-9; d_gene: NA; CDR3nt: TGTGCCAGCAGTCAGGGGCAGGGAAGGGAAAAACTGTTTTTT; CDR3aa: CASSQGQGREKLFF
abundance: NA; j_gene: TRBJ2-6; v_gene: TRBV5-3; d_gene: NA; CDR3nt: TGTGCCAGCAGCTCGACAGGCTCTGGGGCCAACGTCCTGACTTTC; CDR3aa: CASSSTGSGANVLTF
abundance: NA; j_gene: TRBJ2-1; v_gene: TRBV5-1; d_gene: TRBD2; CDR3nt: TGCGCCAGCAGCTTACTAGCGGGAGGGTACAATGAGCAGTTCTTC; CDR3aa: CASSLLAGGYNEQFF
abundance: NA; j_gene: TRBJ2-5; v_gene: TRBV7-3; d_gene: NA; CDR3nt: TGTGCCAGCAGCCCAGGGGGGGGTCCCCAAGAGACCCAGTACTTC; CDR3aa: CASSPGGGPQETQYF
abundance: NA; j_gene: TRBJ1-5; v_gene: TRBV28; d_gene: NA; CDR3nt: TGTGCCAGCAGTCCCGGGACTCGGGGGAGCAATCAGCCCCAGCATTTT; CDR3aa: CASSPGTRGSNQPQHF
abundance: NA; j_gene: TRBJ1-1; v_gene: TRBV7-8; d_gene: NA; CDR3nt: TGTGCCAGCAGCTCAGAGGGGAGGGTGACGACTGAAGCTTTCTTT; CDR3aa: CASSSEGRVTTEAFF
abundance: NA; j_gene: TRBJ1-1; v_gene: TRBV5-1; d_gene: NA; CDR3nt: TGCGCCAGCAGCTCCAACTTTGAAGCTTTCTTT; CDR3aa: CASSSNFEAFF
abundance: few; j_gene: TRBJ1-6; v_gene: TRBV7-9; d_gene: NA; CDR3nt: TGTGCCAGCAGCTTAGCAGCAGGCGCCCATTCACCCCTCCACTTT; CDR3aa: CASSLAAGAHSPLHF